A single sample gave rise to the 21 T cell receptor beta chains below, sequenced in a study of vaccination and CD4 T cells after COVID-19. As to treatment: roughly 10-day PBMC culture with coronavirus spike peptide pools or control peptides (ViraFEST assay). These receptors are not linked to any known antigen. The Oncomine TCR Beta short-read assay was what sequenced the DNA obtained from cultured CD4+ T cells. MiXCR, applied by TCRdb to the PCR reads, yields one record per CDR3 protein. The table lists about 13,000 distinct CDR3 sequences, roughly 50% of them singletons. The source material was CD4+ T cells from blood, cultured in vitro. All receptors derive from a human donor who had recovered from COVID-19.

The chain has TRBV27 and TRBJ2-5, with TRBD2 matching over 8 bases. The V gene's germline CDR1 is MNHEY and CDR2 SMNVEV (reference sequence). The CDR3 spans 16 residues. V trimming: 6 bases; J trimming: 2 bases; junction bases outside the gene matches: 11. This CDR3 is CASRHSTSAEQETQYF. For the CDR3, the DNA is TGTGCCAGCAGACACTCGACTAGCGCCGAGCAAGAGACCCAGTACTTC.

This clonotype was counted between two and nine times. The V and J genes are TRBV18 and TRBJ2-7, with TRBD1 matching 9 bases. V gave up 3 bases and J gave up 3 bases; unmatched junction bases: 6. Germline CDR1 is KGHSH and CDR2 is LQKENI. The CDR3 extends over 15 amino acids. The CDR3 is CASSPGTGRIYEQYF. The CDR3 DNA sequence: TGTGCCAGCTCACCGGGGACAGGGCGAATCTACGAGCAGTACTTC.

The CDR3 sequence: CASSLTRGRDHEQYF. CDR3 nucleotides: TGCGCCAGCAGCTTGACCCGGGGGCGCGACCACGAGCAGTACTTC. The genes are TRBV5-1 and TRBJ2-7; tentatively, D is TRBD1 or TRBD2 (6 bases each). The CDR3 has 15 amino acids. Germline loops: CDR1 SGHRS, CDR2 YFSETQ. Trimming stripped 1 base from V and 5 bases from J, with 16 bases between.

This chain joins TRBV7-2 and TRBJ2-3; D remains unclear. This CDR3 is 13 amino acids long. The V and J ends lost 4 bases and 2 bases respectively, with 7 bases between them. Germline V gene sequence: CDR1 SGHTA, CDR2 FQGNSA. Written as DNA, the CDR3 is TGTGCCAGCAGCTCCCCCCTCACAGATACGCAGTATTTT. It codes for CASSSPLTDTQYF.

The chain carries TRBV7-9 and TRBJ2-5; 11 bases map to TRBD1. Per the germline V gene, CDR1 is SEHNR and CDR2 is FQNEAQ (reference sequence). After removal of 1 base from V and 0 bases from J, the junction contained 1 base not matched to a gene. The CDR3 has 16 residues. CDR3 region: CASSLGDRGYQETQYF. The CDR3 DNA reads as TGTGCCAGCAGCTTAGGGGACAGGGGGTACCAAGAGACCCAGTACTTC.

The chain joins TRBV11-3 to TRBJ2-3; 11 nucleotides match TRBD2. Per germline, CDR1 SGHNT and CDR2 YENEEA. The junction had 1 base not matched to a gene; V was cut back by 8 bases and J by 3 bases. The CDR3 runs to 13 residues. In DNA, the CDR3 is TGTGCCAGCGGGACTAGCGGAACAGATACGCAGTATTTT. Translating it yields CASGTSGTDTQYF. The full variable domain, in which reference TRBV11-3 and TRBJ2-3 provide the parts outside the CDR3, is EAGVVQSPRYKIIEKKQPVAFWCNPISGHNTLYWYLQNLGQGPELLIRYENEEAVDDSQLPKDRFSAERLKGVDSTLKIQPAELGDSAVYLCASGTSGTDTQYFGPGTRLTVL.

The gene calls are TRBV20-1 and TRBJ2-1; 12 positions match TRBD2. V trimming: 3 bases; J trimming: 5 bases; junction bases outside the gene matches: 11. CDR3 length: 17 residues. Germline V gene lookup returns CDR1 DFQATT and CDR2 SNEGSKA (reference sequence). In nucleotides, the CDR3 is TGCAGTGCTAGTACACCTTGGCTAGCGGGAGGGAACAATGAGCAGTTCTTC. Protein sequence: CSASTPWLAGGNNEQFF.

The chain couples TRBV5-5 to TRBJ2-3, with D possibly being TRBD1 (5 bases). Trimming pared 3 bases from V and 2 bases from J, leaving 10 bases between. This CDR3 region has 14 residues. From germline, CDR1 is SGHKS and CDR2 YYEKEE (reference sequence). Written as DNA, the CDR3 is TGTGCCAGCAGCTCCGACAGTCACACAGATACGCAGTATTTT. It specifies CASSSDSHTDTQYF.

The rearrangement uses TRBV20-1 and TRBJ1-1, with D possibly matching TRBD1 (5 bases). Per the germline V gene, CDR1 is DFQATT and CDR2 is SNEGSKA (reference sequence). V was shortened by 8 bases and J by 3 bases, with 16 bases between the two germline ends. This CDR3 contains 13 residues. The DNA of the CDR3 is TGCAGTTTGTCGGGGGTAGGGGACACTGAAGCTTTCTTT. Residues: CSLSGVGDTEAFF.

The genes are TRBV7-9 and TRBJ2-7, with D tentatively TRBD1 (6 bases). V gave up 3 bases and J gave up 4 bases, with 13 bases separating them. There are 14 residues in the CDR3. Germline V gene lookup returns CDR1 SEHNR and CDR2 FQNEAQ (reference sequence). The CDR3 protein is CASSLSGGLYEQYF. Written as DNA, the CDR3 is TGTGCCAGCAGCTTGAGTGGGGGCTTATACGAGCAGTACTTC.

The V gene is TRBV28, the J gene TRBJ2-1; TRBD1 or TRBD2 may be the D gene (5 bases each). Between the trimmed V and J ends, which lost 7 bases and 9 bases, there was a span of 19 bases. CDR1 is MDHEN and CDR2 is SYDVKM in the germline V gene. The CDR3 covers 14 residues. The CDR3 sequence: CASKVVGETAEQFF. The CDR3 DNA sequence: TGTGCCAGCAAGGTTGTGGGGGAGACGGCTGAGCAGTTCTTC.

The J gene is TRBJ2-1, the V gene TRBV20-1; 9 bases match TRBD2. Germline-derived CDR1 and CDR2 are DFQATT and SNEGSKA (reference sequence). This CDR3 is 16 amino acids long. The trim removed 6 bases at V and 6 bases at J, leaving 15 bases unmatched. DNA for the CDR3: TGCAGTGCCCCGGAGACTAGCGGAGTCCCCCGCAATGAGCAGTTCTTC. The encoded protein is CSAPETSGVPRNEQFF.

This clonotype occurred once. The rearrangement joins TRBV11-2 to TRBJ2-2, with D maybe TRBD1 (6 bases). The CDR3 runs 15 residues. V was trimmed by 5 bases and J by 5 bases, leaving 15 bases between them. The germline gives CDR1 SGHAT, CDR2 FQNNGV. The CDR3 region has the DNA TGTGCCAGCAGCCCCCCAGGGGCGCGGACCGGGGAGCTGTTTTTT. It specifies CASSPPGARTGELFF.

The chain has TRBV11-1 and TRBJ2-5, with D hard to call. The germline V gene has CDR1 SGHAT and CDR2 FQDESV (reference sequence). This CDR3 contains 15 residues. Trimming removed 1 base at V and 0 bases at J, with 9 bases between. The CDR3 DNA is TGTGCCAGCAGCTTAGGGCGGATCTACCAAGAGACCCAGTACTTC. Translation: CASSLGRIYQETQYF.

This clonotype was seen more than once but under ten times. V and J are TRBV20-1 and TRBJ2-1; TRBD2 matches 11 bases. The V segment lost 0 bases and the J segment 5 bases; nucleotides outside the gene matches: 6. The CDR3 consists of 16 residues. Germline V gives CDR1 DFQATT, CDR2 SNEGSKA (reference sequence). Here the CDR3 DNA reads TGCAGTGCTAGAGATCTGCTAGCGGGAGGCCACAATGAGCAGTTCTTC. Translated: CSARDLLAGGHNEQFF.

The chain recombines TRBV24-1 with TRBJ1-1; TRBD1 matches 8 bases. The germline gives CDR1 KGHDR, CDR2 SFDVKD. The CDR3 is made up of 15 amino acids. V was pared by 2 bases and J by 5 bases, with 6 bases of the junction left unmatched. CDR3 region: CATSDSGQGATEAFF. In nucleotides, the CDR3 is TGTGCCACCAGTGATTCAGGGCAGGGGGCGACTGAAGCTTTCTTT.

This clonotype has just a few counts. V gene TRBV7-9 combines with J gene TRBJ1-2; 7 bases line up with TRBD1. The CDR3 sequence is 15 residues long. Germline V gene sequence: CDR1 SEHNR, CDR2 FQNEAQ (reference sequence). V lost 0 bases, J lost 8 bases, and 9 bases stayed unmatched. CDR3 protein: CASSLAGTAGRGYTF. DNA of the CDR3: TGTGCCAGCAGCTTAGCCGGGACAGCGGGTCGAGGCTACACCTTC.

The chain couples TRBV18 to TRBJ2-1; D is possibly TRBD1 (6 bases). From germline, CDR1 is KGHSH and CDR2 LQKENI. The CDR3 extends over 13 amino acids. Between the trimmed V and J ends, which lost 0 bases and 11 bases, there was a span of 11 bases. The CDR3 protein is CASSPPGHGKQFF. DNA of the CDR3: TGTGCCAGCTCACCACCGGGACACGGGAAGCAGTTCTTC.

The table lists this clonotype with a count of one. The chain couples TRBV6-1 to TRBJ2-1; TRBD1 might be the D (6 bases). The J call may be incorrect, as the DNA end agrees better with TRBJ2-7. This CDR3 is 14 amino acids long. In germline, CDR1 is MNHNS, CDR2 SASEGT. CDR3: CASNSGTLDYEQYF. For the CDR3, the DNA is TGTGCCAGCAATTCCGGGACACTAGACTACGAGCAGTACTTC.

The CDR3 nucleotides read TGCAGTGCTAGAGATCGGTCAGGGTACTACGAGCAGTACTTC. Its translation is CSARDRSGYYEQYF. The rearrangement uses TRBV20-1 and TRBJ2-7; D is possibly TRBD1 (5 bases). The germline gives CDR1 DFQATT, CDR2 SNEGSKA (reference sequence). With 0 bases removed from V and 3 bases from J, the gap between germline ends came to 12 bases. The CDR3 contains 14 residues.

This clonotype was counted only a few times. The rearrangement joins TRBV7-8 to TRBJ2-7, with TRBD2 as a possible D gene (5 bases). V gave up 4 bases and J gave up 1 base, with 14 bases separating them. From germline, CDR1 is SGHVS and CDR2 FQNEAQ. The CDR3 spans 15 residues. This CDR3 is CASSSRREGSYEQYF. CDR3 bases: TGTGCCAGCAGCTCCCGCCGGGAAGGGTCCTACGAGCAGTACTTC.